The 21 T cell receptor beta chains below all came from one sample that was sequenced in a study of early T cells in non-severe SARS-CoV-2 infection. TCRdb re-called the 5' RACE reads with MiXCR, one entry per CDR3 protein. This sample has tens of thousands of distinct CDR3 sequences, with approximately 13% found just once. Sequencing input: whole blood. The receptors were sampled from an adult who was a healthcare worker with PCR-confirmed SARS-CoV-2 infection or an uninfected control (not recorded which).

This clonotype was counted at least ten times. This chain joins TRBV20-1 and TRBJ2-3; 9 nucleotides line up with TRBD2. The V gene's germline CDR1 is DFQATT and CDR2 SNEGSKA (reference sequence). CDR3 length: 14 residues. The V segment lost 5 bases and the J segment 2 bases; nucleotides outside the gene matches: 5. As DNA, the CDR3 is TGCAGTGCTGCCCAGCGGGAGGACACAGATACGCAGTATTTT. The encoded protein is CSAAQREDTDTQYF.

Only a few counts were recorded for this clonotype. CDR3 nucleotides: TGTGCCAGCAGCTTGTCCCCGGACTGGAGCTCCTACGAGCAGTACTTC. The encoded protein is CASSLSPDWSSYEQYF. The V gene is TRBV11-1, the J gene TRBJ2-7, with D possibly TRBD2 on 5 matching bases. Germline CDR1 is SGHAT and CDR2 is FQDESV (reference sequence). With 3 bases removed from V and 0 bases from J, the gap between germline ends came to 15 bases. CDR3 length: 16 amino acids. The variable domain in full, completed from reference TRBV11-1 and TRBJ2-7, reads EAEVAQSPRYKITEKSQAVAFWCDPISGHATLYWYRQILGQGPELLVQFQDESVVDDSQLPKDRFSAERLKGVDSTLKIQPAELGDSAMYLCASSLSPDWSSYEQYFGPGTRLTVT.

In this sample, this clonotype turned up a few times. The chain carries TRBV11-1 and TRBJ2-2, with 16 positions matching TRBD2. The CDR3 consists of 18 residues. The V segment lost 5 bases and the J segment 4 bases; nucleotides outside the gene matches: 7. From germline, CDR1 is SGHAT and CDR2 FQDESV (reference sequence). Here the CDR3 DNA reads TGTGCCAGCAGCCTGGGACTAGCGGGAGGGCCGGGCACCGGGGAGCTGTTTTTT. It codes for CASSLGLAGGPGTGELFF. Drawing the rest from reference TRBV11-1 and TRBJ2-2, the complete variable domain is EAEVAQSPRYKITEKSQAVAFWCDPISGHATLYWYRQILGQGPELLVQFQDESVVDDSQLPKDRFSAERLKGVDSTLKIQPAELGDSAMYLCASSLGLAGGPGTGELFFGEGSRLTVL.

Only a few counts were recorded for this clonotype. The chain has TRBV6-1 and TRBJ1-2; 10 bases match TRBD1. This CDR3 region has 15 residues. V shed 5 bases and J 4 bases; nucleotides not matched to a gene: 7. Germline V gives CDR1 MNHNS, CDR2 SASEGT. CDR3 nucleotide sequence: TGTGCCAGCAGTAAGGACAGGGGGGATCTCTATGGCTACACCTTC. It is translated as CASSKDRGDLYGYTF.

This clonotype has only a few counts. The chain employs TRBV5-5 and TRBJ1-1, with TRBD1 identical over 7 bases. The junction had 12 bases not matched to a gene; V was cut back by 4 bases and J by 6 bases. The CDR3 has 15 amino acids. Germline-derived CDR1 and CDR2 are SGHKS and YYEKEE (reference sequence). The CDR3 DNA follows: TGTGCCAGCAGCCCCTCCAGGGGGTTCATCGCTGAAGCTTTCTTT. The encoded protein is CASSPSRGFIAEAFF. Full variable domain (missing parts from reference TRBV5-5 and TRBJ1-1): DAGVTQSPTHLIKTRGQQVTLRCSPISGHKSVSWYQQVLGQGPQFIFQYYEKEERGRGNFPDRFSARQFPNYSSELNVNALLLGDSALYLCASSPSRGFIAEAFFGQGTRLTVV.

This clonotype was picked up a small number of times. The chain joins TRBV6-1 to TRBJ1-3; D is undetermined. Germline CDR1 and CDR2: MNHNS and SASEGT. There are 14 residues in the CDR3. Trimming shortened V by 6 bases and J by 2 bases, and 11 bases separated the two germline ends. DNA for the CDR3: TGTGCCAGCAGCATCTGGACGGCTGGAAACACCATATATTTT. Its translation: CASSIWTAGNTIYF.

This clonotype was detected ten times or more. This chain uses TRBV7-6 with TRBJ2-2, with unresolved D. This CDR3 is 11 amino acids long. The germline V gene has CDR1 SGHVS and CDR2 FNYEAQ. Trimming took off 5 bases at V and 8 bases at J, with 6 bases between the two ends. For the CDR3, the DNA is TGTGCCAGCAGCCGGTCGGGGGAGCTGTTTTTT. Residues: CASSRSGELFF.

This clonotype was observed a handful of times. The genes are TRBV10-2 and TRBJ1-1; perhaps TRBD1 as D (6 bases). V shed 2 bases and J shed 3 bases, with 7 bases lying between them. CDR3 length equals 13 residues. The germline V gene has CDR1 WSHSY and CDR2 SAAADI. The CDR3 region is CASSETGHTEAFF. CDR3 in DNA: TGCGCCAGCAGTGAGACAGGGCACACTGAAGCTTTCTTT.

This clonotype was seen a handful of times. The rearrangement joins TRBV2 to TRBJ2-5, with D uncertain. CDR3 size: 12 residues. CDR1 is SNHLY and CDR2 is FYNNEI in the germline V gene. V was clipped by 6 bases and J by 5 bases, with 10 bases between them. The CDR3 here is CASSLGWETQYF. CDR3 coding DNA: TGTGCCAGCAGCCTGGGCTGGGAGACCCAGTACTTC.

The CDR3 DNA sequence: TGTGCCAGCAGCCCAGGAGGACAGCTAAACATTCAGTACTTC. Translation: CASSPGGQLNIQYF. The rearrangement links TRBV7-9 to TRBJ2-4; a weak D match, TRBD1 (6 bases). Between the trimmed V and J ends, which lost 5 bases and 6 bases, there was a span of 14 bases. Per the germline V gene, CDR1 is SEHNR and CDR2 is FQNEAQ (reference sequence). This CDR3 is 14 amino acids long.

The chain links TRBV7-9 to TRBJ2-2; D not resolved. Trimming took off 5 bases at V and 1 base at J, with 8 bases between the two ends. Germline lookup yields CDR1 SEHNR and CDR2 FQNEAQ (reference sequence). This CDR3 comprises 14 residues. The CDR3 bases are TGTGCCAGCAGCGCGGACGGGAACACCGGGGAGCTGTTTTTT. It yields the protein CASSADGNTGELFF.

The V gene is TRBV7-8, the J gene TRBJ2-3; 13 nucleotides align to TRBD2. Germline V gene sequence: CDR1 SGHVS, CDR2 FQNEAQ. J gave up 0 bases and V 5 bases, and 8 bases lay outside the gene matches. The CDR3 is 18 residues long. CDR3 in DNA: TGTGCCAGCAGCCTTGGACTAGCGGGAGAACATAGCACAGATACGCAGTATTTT. It yields the protein CASSLGLAGEHSTDTQYF.

This chain connects TRBV2 to TRBJ2-3; unclear D gene. CDR1 SNHLY and CDR2 FYNNEI come from the germline V gene. The CDR3 contains 16 residues. V was pared by 7 bases and J by 0 bases, with 17 bases between. The CDR3 DNA is TGTGCCAGCAATACCAAGACAATTCGGAGCACAGATACGCAGTATTTT. This codes for CASNTKTIRSTDTQYF.

The table lists this clonotype with a few counts. The rearrangement uses TRBV4-2 and TRBJ2-7, with D tentatively TRBD2 (7 bases). The germline gives CDR1 LGHNA, CDR2 YNFKEQ. V gave up 0 bases and J gave up 3 bases, with 15 bases separating them. The CDR3 sequence is 16 residues long. The CDR3: CASSQEGGAGYYEQYF. CDR3 sequence (DNA): TGTGCCAGCAGCCAAGAAGGGGGGGCAGGGTACTACGAGCAGTACTTC.

This sequence joins TRBV27 and TRBJ2-7, with D maybe TRBD1 (6 bases). The CDR3 runs to 12 residues. The germline gives CDR1 MNHEY, CDR2 SMNVEV (reference sequence). V was pared by 8 bases and J by 2 bases, with 10 bases between. In nucleotides, the CDR3 is TGTGCCAGCGTGTCAGGGGCCTACGAGCAGTACTTC. Translated: CASVSGAYEQYF.

This clonotype was found a few times. The V and J genes are TRBV6-6 and TRBJ2-2, with a weak D call TRBD1 (6 bases). V was shortened by 6 bases and J by 5 bases, with 16 bases between the two germline ends. CDR1 and CDR2 (germline): MNHNY, SVGAGI (reference sequence). This CDR3 is 15 amino acids long. CDR3 region: CASRGTGWRTGELFF. For the CDR3, the DNA is TGTGCCAGCAGGGGTACAGGGTGGAGGACCGGGGAGCTGTTTTTT.

This clonotype was seen at least ten times. The chain joins TRBV21-1 to TRBJ2-3; the table's D gene call, TRBD2, was not cross checked with the DNA. TRBV21-1 is noted as a pseudogene. CDR3 length: 14 residues. As DNA, the CDR3 is TGTGCCAGCAGAACTAACGAGAGGACAGATACGCAGTATTTT. It is translated as CASRTNERTDTQYF.

This clonotype occurred a few times. The CDR3 sequence is CAIRPRQGFSNEQFF. CDR3 DNA: TGTGCCATCAGACCTCGACAGGGGTTCTCCAATGAGCAGTTCTTC. The gene calls are TRBV10-3 and TRBJ2-1; 8 bases fit TRBD1. After removal of 6 bases from V and 6 bases from J, the junction contained 10 bases not matched to a gene. There are 15 residues in the CDR3. The germline V gene encodes CDR1 ENHRY and CDR2 SYGVKD.

The J gene is TRBJ2-5, the V gene TRBV15, with a weak D call TRBD1 (6 bases). The CDR3 runs to 13 residues. CDR1 and CDR2 (germline): LNHNV, YYDKDF (reference sequence). V was pared by 7 bases and J by 5 bases, with 14 bases between. CDR3 nucleotides: TGTGCCACCACTCAACAGGGACGGGAGACCCAGTACTTC. Translation gives CATTQQGRETQYF.

This clonotype has more than one count but fewer than ten. The genes are TRBV5-6 and TRBJ2-7; 12 positions agree with TRBD2. V trimming: 5 bases; J trimming: 5 bases; junction bases outside the gene matches: 5. The germline CDR1 and CDR2 sequences are SGHDT and YYEEEE. The CDR3 totals 14 residues. The DNA for the CDR3 is TGTGCCAGCAGAACTAGCGGGGGGCCTCACGAGCAGTACTTC. It specifies CASRTSGGPHEQYF.

This clonotype occurred many times. The chain couples TRBV3-1 to TRBJ1-5, with TRBD1 as a possible D gene (5 bases). Germline V CDR1 and CDR2: LGHDT, YNNKEL (reference sequence). The CDR3 covers 15 residues. The germline V and J ends were trimmed by 3 bases and 3 bases, with 12 bases remaining between them. The CDR3 nucleotides read TGTGCCAGCAGCCAGGGGAGGGGTCCCAATCAGCCCCAGCATTTT. Encoded protein: CASSQGRGPNQPQHF.